The 26 T cell receptor beta chains listed next were all sequenced from one sample in a study of blood T cell repertoires in COVID-19. This table comes from immunoSEQ multiplex PCR, and its TCRdb copy is limited to in-frame clones, with some not included. The sample records approximately 400,000 clones, roughly 88% being singletons. The sample comprised peripheral blood. The origin of the receptors is a woman aged 45 to 65 with COVID-19, enrolled during active disease.

CDR3 DNA: TGCAGTGCTAGTGGCCACAGCTCCTACGAGCAGTACTTC. Translated: CSASGHSSYEQYF. This sequence joins TRBV20-1 and TRBJ2-7; D not certain. The CDR3 runs 13 residues. V gave up 3 bases and J gave up 0 bases, with 9 bases separating them. Germline V CDR1 and CDR2: DFQATT, SNEGSKA (reference sequence).

The chain links TRBV29-1 to TRBJ2-5, with a possible D match to TRBD2 (6 bases). The ends were cut back, 7 bases at V and 5 bases at J, with 11 bases in the middle. The CDR3 has 11 residues. Per germline, CDR1 SQVTM and CDR2 ANQGSEA. The CDR3: CSAGLAETQYF. The CDR3 DNA sequence: TGCAGCGCTGGGCTAGCGGAGACCCAGTACTTC.

The V call is TRBV14, the J call TRBJ1-2; D perhaps matches TRBD1 (6 bases). Trimming took 0 bases from V and 5 from J, leaving 19 bases between them. Germline values: CDR1 SGHDN, CDR2 FVKESK. The CDR3 is made up of 17 amino acids. CDR3 protein: CASSQDALGHLGYGYTF. The CDR3, as DNA: TGTGCCAGCAGCCAAGACGCCCTGGGACACCTGGGATATGGCTACACCTTC. Combining the CDR3 with reference TRBV14 and TRBJ1-2 gives the whole variable domain EAGVTQFPSHSVIEKGQTVTLRCDPISGHDNLYWYRRVMGKEIKFLLHFVKESKQDESGMPNNRFLAERTGGTYSTLKVQPAELEDSGVYFCASSQDALGHLGYGYTFGSGTRLTVV.

The sample holds one count of this clone. In DNA, the CDR3 is TGTGCCAGCAGTGAAGAATTCCCAAACTATGGCTACACCTTC. This encodes CASSEEFPNYGYTF. The V call is TRBV2, the J call TRBJ1-2; D is ambiguous. In germline, CDR1 is SNHLY, CDR2 FYNNEI. Trimming shortened V by 1 base and J by 2 bases, and 8 bases separated the two germline ends. CDR3 length: 14 residues.

The V gene is TRBV4-2, the J gene TRBJ2-1; 7 nucleotides agree with TRBD2. Trimming at V came to 4 bases and at J to 7 bases, leaving 10 bases not matched to a gene. CDR1 LGHNA and CDR2 YNFKEQ come from the germline V gene. This CDR3 comprises 15 residues. The chain's CDR3 is CASSPRGTVGNEQFF. CDR3 DNA: TGTGCCAGCAGCCCGCGGGGGACGGTTGGGAATGAGCAGTTCTTC.

The chain joins TRBV28 to TRBJ2-1; 8 positions agree with TRBD2. CDR1 is MDHEN, CDR2 SYDVKM, per germline. V was clipped by 6 bases and J by 4 bases; unmatched bases: 14. The length of the CDR3 is 17 residues. For the CDR3, the DNA is TGTGCCAGCAGCCCGGCGGGGGGATCTATGGGTTACAATGAGCAGTTCTTC. Its protein product is CASSPAGGSMGYNEQFF.

V and J are TRBV4-1 and TRBJ2-1; a possible D gene is TRBD2 (6 bases). CDR1 is MGHRA, CDR2 YSYEKL, per germline. The CDR3 runs 13 residues. V lost 4 bases and J lost 9, with 13 bases in between. The CDR3 DNA reads as TGCGCCAGCAGCCCAGTAGCGGAGGGTGAGCAGTTCTTC. This translates into CASSPVAEGEQFF.

The chain joins TRBV28 to TRBJ1-1, with D possibly being TRBD1 (5 bases). CDR1 is MDHEN and CDR2 is SYDVKM in the germline V gene. V was cut by 11 bases and J by 1 base, with 8 bases left in between. This CDR3 has 11 amino acids. CDR3 region: CADQGNTEAFF. In nucleotides, the CDR3 is TGTGCCGACCAGGGGAACACTGAAGCTTTCTTT.

V and J are TRBV12-2 and TRBJ1-2. TRBV12-2 is marked as a pseudogene. The CDR3 consists of 15 residues. The CDR3 DNA reads as TGTGCAAGTCGCCCCGGGGGGGGAAGGAACTATGGCTACACCTTC. It codes for CASRPGGGRNYGYTF.

This chain uses TRBV4-1 with TRBJ1-1; 7 bases map to TRBD1. The germline CDR1 and CDR2 sequences are MGHRA and YSYEKL. Trimming at V came to 4 bases and at J to 7 bases, leaving 9 bases not matched to a gene. CDR3 size: 14 residues. The CDR3 sequence: CASSRPGTESEAFF. As DNA, the CDR3 is TGCGCCAGCAGCCGACCCGGGACAGAGAGTGAAGCTTTCTTT.

The V call is TRBV13, the J call TRBJ2-3; no reliable D call. V dropped 3 bases and J dropped 2 bases, with 6 bases sitting between them. Per germline, CDR1 PRHDT and CDR2 FYEKMQ (reference sequence). This CDR3 is 13 amino acids long. The chain's CDR3 is CASSLVLTDTQYF. The CDR3 region has the DNA TGTGCCAGCAGCTTGGTACTCACAGATACGCAGTATTTT.

The chain recombines TRBV4-1 with TRBJ2-7; TRBD1 aligns across 9 bases. The CDR3 spans 15 residues. CDR1 is MGHRA, CDR2 YSYEKL, per germline. J lost 1 base, V lost 4 bases, and 5 bases had no gene match. CDR3 in DNA: TGCGCCAGCAGCCTTCAGACAGGGGGGTCCTACGAGCAGTACTTC. It specifies CASSLQTGGSYEQYF.

The chain recombines TRBV9 with TRBJ2-3, with 7 nucleotides matching TRBD2. After removal of 0 bases from V and 1 base from J, the junction contained 5 bases not matched to a gene. CDR1 and CDR2 (germline): SGDLS, YYNGEE. The CDR3 consists of 16 residues. CDR3 in DNA: TGTGCCAGCAGCGTAGGGTCGCTAGCGGGCACAGATACGCAGTATTTT. Translation gives CASSVGSLAGTDTQYF.

This clone has a handful of counts. V is TRBV19 and J is TRBJ1-3, with D uncertain. Deletions cut 9 bases from V and 0 bases from J, with 15 bases between. CDR3 length: 15 residues. The germline V gene encodes CDR1 LNHDA and CDR2 SQIVND (reference sequence). CDR3: CARATLSGSGNTIYF. CDR3 DNA sequence: TGTGCCAGAGCTACCCTATCGGGCTCTGGAAACACCATATATTTT.

The chain carries TRBV11-3 and TRBJ1-1; D remains ambiguous. Trimming took 5 bases from V and 4 from J, leaving 11 bases between them. This CDR3 comprises 13 residues. CDR1 is SGHNT and CDR2 is YENEEA in the germline V gene. CDR3: CASSRRRGTEAFF. The CDR3 DNA reads as TGTGCCAGCAGCCGACGGCGGGGCACTGAAGCTTTCTTT.

V gene TRBV28 combines with J gene TRBJ1-5; 7 nucleotides align to TRBD1. V lost 3 bases and J lost 0; bases outside the gene matches: 8. The CDR3 spans 17 residues. Germline loops: CDR1 MDHEN, CDR2 SYDVKM. This CDR3 is CASSFGDSRYSNQPQHF. The CDR3 DNA sequence: TGTGCCAGCAGTTTCGGGGACAGTCGCTATAGCAATCAGCCCCAGCATTTT.

V is TRBV4-1 and J is TRBJ1-1, with D possibly TRBD1 on 6 matching bases. Germline V CDR1 and CDR2: MGHRA, YSYEKL. Deletions cut 1 base from V and 7 bases from J, with 34 bases between. This CDR3 comprises 21 residues. Here the CDR3 DNA reads TGCGCCAGCAGCCAAGTCCGCACCCCCCATCTCGTCCGGGACAAAGAGGGTGAAGCTTTCTTT. Translation gives CASSQVRTPHLVRDKEGEAFF.

CDR3 sequence: CASLPTGGLAGGDPRELFF. The CDR3 coding sequence is TGTGCCAGTCTCCCCACAGGGGGACTAGCGGGGGGGGATCCCCGGGAGCTGTTTTTT. The rearrangement links TRBV19 to TRBJ2-2; 16 nucleotides agree with TRBD2. The junction had 18 bases not matched to a gene; V was cut back by 8 bases and J by 9 bases. CDR3 size: 19 residues. Germline CDR1 is LNHDA and CDR2 is SQIVND (reference sequence).

The genes are TRBV13 and TRBJ1-2; 8 positions agree with TRBD1. This CDR3 spans 13 amino acids. Per the germline V gene, CDR1 is PRHDT and CDR2 is FYEKMQ (reference sequence). V lost 1 base and J lost 8; bases outside the gene matches: 3. Written as DNA, the CDR3 is TGTGCCAGCAGCTTAGAAGGACAGGGAGGCTACACCTTC. Translated: CASSLEGQGGYTF.

The genes are TRBV2 and TRBJ2-1; TRBD1 might be the D (6 bases). This CDR3 comprises 14 residues. CDR1 and CDR2 (germline): SNHLY, FYNNEI. The ends were cut back, 5 bases at V and 6 bases at J, with 14 bases in the middle. The CDR3 here is CASSIIQGGNEQFF. CDR3 bases: TGTGCCAGCAGTATTATACAAGGGGGCAATGAGCAGTTCTTC. Drawing the rest from reference TRBV2 and TRBJ2-1, the complete variable domain is EPEVTQTPSHQVTQMGQEVILRCVPISNHLYFYWYRQILGQKVEFLVSFYNNEISEKSEIFDDQFSVERPDGSNFTLKIRSTKLEDSAMYFCASSIIQGGNEQFFGPGTRLTVL.

The genes are TRBV29-1 and TRBJ1-2; 7 bases line up with TRBD1. Germline-derived CDR1 and CDR2 are SQVTM and ANQGSEA. The CDR3 is 11 residues long. V lost 7 bases to trimming and J lost 7 bases; unmatched junction nucleotides: 6. This CDR3 reads CSGSTGLGYTF. CDR3 bases: TGCAGCGGATCGACAGGGCTTGGCTACACCTTC.

The chain joins TRBV27 to TRBJ1-5; D remains unclear. Between the trimmed V and J ends, which lost 6 bases and 1 base, there was a span of 10 bases. Per germline, CDR1 MNHEY and CDR2 SMNVEV (reference sequence). This CDR3 spans 14 amino acids. The CDR3, as DNA: TGTGCCAGCAGCCGCGGACTGAGCAATCAGCCCCAGCATTTT. Its translation is CASSRGLSNQPQHF.

This rearrangement joins TRBV18 to TRBJ1-4; the D is unclear. From germline, CDR1 is KGHSH and CDR2 LQKENI. Trimming left V 1 base short and J 7 bases short, with 10 bases between. The CDR3 has 14 residues. The CDR3, as DNA: TGTGCCAGCTCACCACGTCGGGAAAGTGAAAAACTGTTTTTT. Protein sequence: CASSPRRESEKLFF.

The chain carries TRBV9 and TRBJ2-3; 8 bases align to TRBD2. Per germline, CDR1 SGDLS and CDR2 YYNGEE. The CDR3 covers 14 residues. With V trimmed by 10 bases and J by 7 bases, 14 bases remained unmatched. The CDR3 bases are TGTGCCTACGCTCCTGCGGGGGGCGGATATACGCAGTATTTT. Its translation: CAYAPAGGGYTQYF.

CDR3 DNA: TGTGCCAGTAGTGTCGGACAACCTGGGGCCAACGTCCTGACTTTC. This gives the protein CASSVGQPGANVLTF. The chain couples TRBV19 to TRBJ2-6, with D maybe TRBD1 (5 bases). Trimming took 5 bases from V and 2 from J, leaving 10 bases between them. This CDR3 has 15 amino acids. Germline CDR1 reads LNHDA; CDR2 reads SQIVND (reference sequence).

The J gene is TRBJ1-2, the V gene TRBV5-6, with D possibly matching TRBD1 (5 bases). There are 14 residues in the CDR3. V lost 6 bases, J lost 1 base, and 13 bases lay in between. CDR1 is SGHDT, CDR2 YYEEEE, per germline. This CDR3 reads CASNGGGVNYGYTF. Written as DNA, the CDR3 is TGTGCCAGCAACGGCGGAGGGGTTAACTATGGCTACACCTTC.